Listed here are 10 T cell receptor beta chains from one sample, sequenced in a study of cytomegalovirus exposure and HLA in healthy donors. PCR amplification relied on 60 Vbeta primers (plus 13 Jbeta primers). Libraries were prepared by immunoSEQ multiplex PCR; TCRdb keeps only in-frame clonotypes and omits some of them. This sample carries about 87,000 clones, 75% to 80% of them seen once, and the ten largest clones take about 3.8%. The sequenced sample consisted of PBMCs. The source of these receptors is a woman aged 40-49 years in good health and CMV-seronegative.

The chain carries TRBV5-6 and TRBJ2-1; D ambiguous. The ends were cut back, 0 bases at V and 8 bases at J, with 6 bases in the middle. The CDR3 length is 12 residues. CDR1 is SGHDT, CDR2 YYEEEE, per germline. CDR3 in amino acids: CASSLARDEQFF. The CDR3, as DNA: TGTGCCAGCAGCTTGGCCCGCGATGAGCAGTTCTTC.

The chain carries TRBV13 and TRBJ2-1, with D perhaps matching TRBD2 (6 bases). This CDR3 has 12 residues. Looked up from germline, CDR1 is PRHDT and CDR2 is FYEKMQ (reference sequence). V lost 8 bases and J 4 bases, leaving 9 bases between the germline ends. The CDR3 protein is CASCRGYNEQFF. The CDR3 DNA follows: TGTGCCAGCTGTCGGGGGTACAATGAGCAGTTCTTC.

This clone was counted only a few times. The rearrangement uses TRBV29-1 and TRBJ1-1, with 7 bases fitting TRBD1. CDR1 and CDR2 (germline): SQVTM, ANQGSEA. Unmatched junction bases numbered 8, after V lost 5 bases and J lost 5 bases. The CDR3 is 13 amino acids. The CDR3 loop reads CSVYRDSGTEAFF. CDR3 nucleotide sequence: TGCAGCGTTTACCGGGACAGTGGAACTGAAGCTTTCTTT.

This clone turned up a few times. The V and J genes are TRBV20-1 and TRBJ1-2, with unresolved D. The V end lost 6 bases, the J end lost 7 bases, and 12 bases lay between the germline ends. This CDR3 region has 11 residues. CDR1 and CDR2 from the germline V gene are DFQATT and SNEGSKA (reference sequence). CDR3 in amino acids: CSAIIGSGYTF. The CDR3 DNA follows: TGCAGTGCCATAATCGGGAGTGGCTACACCTTC.

This clone has a count of ten or more. V is TRBV19 and J is TRBJ2-2, with TRBD2 matching 8 bases. The CDR3 is 12 residues long. Germline V CDR1 and CDR2: LNHDA, SQIVND (reference sequence). The V gene end was trimmed by 7 bases and the J gene end by 6 bases; junction bases not matched to a gene: 1. CDR3 in amino acids: CASTGRAGELFF. In DNA form, the CDR3 reads TGTGCCAGTACCGGGAGGGCCGGGGAGCTGTTTTTT. The whole variable domain, filled in from reference TRBV19 and TRBJ2-2, reads DGGITQSPKYLFRKEGQNVTLSCEQNLNHDAMYWYRQDPGQGLRLIYYSQIVNDFQKGDIAEGYSVSREKKESFPLTVTSAQKNPTAFYLCASTGRAGELFFGEGSRLTVL.

The rearrangement links TRBV20-1 to TRBJ2-7; possible D gene TRBD1, 6 bases. Germline loops: CDR1 DFQATT, CDR2 SNEGSKA (reference sequence). This CDR3 region has 11 residues. V shed 5 bases and J shed 6 bases, with 11 bases lying between them. The CDR3 sequence: CSASVTGEQYF. The CDR3 DNA is TGCAGTGCTTCCGTGACAGGCGAGCAGTACTTC.

This clone appeared once. The chain couples TRBV29-1 to TRBJ1-2, with 11 bases lining up with TRBD1. Germline V gene data show CDR1 as SQVTM and CDR2 as ANQGSEA. The J segment lost 4 bases and the V segment lost 3 bases, leaving 4 bases of the junction unmatched. The CDR3 length is 14 residues. For the CDR3, the DNA is TGCAGCGTTGAGGGGACAGGGGGATTCTATGGCTACACCTTC. It encodes CSVEGTGGFYGYTF.

The chain combines TRBV2 with TRBJ2-7; unclear D gene. V dropped 2 bases and J dropped 2 bases, with 13 bases sitting between them. The CDR3 has 15 residues. Germline V lookup: CDR1 SNHLY, CDR2 FYNNEI. The CDR3 DNA follows: TGTGCCAGCAGTGAAAGTATTAGAGGAACCTACGAGCAGTACTTC. Translation gives CASSESIRGTYEQYF.

This sequence joins TRBV7-9 and TRBJ1-5, with D perhaps TRBD1 (6 bases). V was trimmed by 5 bases and J by 7 bases, leaving 12 bases between them. CDR3 length: 13 amino acids. The germline V gene has CDR1 SEHNR and CDR2 FQNEAQ (reference sequence). As DNA, the CDR3 is TGTGCCAGCAGCCGAGGGGGTAACCAGCCCCAGCATTTT. Its translation: CASSRGGNQPQHF.

This sequence joins TRBV4-3 and TRBJ2-5, with 9 bases identical to TRBD2. The ends lost 4 bases at V and 1 base at J; junction bases unmatched: 4. There are 15 residues in the CDR3. Per germline, CDR1 LGHNA and CDR2 YSLEER. The CDR3 loop reads CASSRGTSFQETQYF. CDR3 coding DNA: TGCGCCAGCAGCCGCGGGACTAGCTTCCAAGAGACCCAGTACTTC.